This T cell receptor beta chain was identified in a study of blood T cell repertoires in COVID-19. Some clones are missing from TCRdb's copy, which holds only in-frame ones; the method was immunoSEQ multiplex PCR. Among roughly 140,000 clones listed, almost 90% were seen once. The sequence was obtained from a middle-aged man with active or convalescent COVID-19. The material sequenced was peripheral blood.

The CDR3 reads CATSDPQGSGNIQYF. DNA of the CDR3: TGTGCCACCAGTGACCCACAGGGGAGTGGAAACATTCAGTACTTC. The chain carries TRBV24-1 and TRBJ2-4; 7 bases line up with TRBD1. Germline CDR1 is KGHDR and CDR2 is SFDVKD. Losses at the gene ends were 4 bases for V and 6 bases for J; bases not matched to a gene: 8. CDR3 length equals 15 residues.